What follows are 7 T cell receptor beta chains derived from one specimen sequenced in a study of T cell repertoires and HLA-DP antigens. Their target antigens are unknown. Repertoires were generated with immunoSEQ multiplex PCR, while TCRdb's copy carries only in-frame clones and drops some. The sample carries approximately 100,000 clones, about 89% recorded once. The sequenced sample consisted of CD4+ T cells from PBMCs. The source is a man aged 45-65 years in good health and CMV-seronegative.

The V gene is TRBV28, the J gene TRBJ2-7; TRBD1 agrees at 12 bases. The V and J ends lost 2 bases and 3 bases, in that order; junction bases with no gene match: 5. Germline CDR1 and CDR2: MDHEN and SYDVKM. This CDR3 has 16 amino acids. The CDR3 DNA is TGTGCCAGCAGTTTAAGGGACAGGGGGCTCTTCTACGAGCAGTACTTC. This gives the protein CASSLRDRGLFYEQYF.

This clone is labeled medium-sized (0.01 to 0.1%). The rearrangement joins TRBV5-4 to TRBJ1-2, with a possible D match to TRBD1 (5 bases). Between the trimmed V and J ends, which lost 0 bases and 2 bases, there was a span of 8 bases. The CDR3 is made up of 14 amino acids. The germline V gene encodes CDR1 SGHNT and CDR2 YYREEE (reference sequence). The CDR3 nucleotides are TGTGCCAGCAGCTTGGAGGGGTACAACTATGGCTACACCTTC. Translating it yields CASSLEGYNYGYTF.

V and J are TRBV28 and TRBJ2-5, with D possibly TRBD2 on 7 matching bases. The length of the CDR3 is 16 residues. Per the germline V gene, CDR1 is MDHEN and CDR2 is SYDVKM. V gave up 6 bases and J gave up 1 base, with 18 bases separating them. CDR3: CASRGGGLPSQETQYF. The CDR3 region has the DNA TGTGCCAGCAGAGGGGGAGGGCTTCCGAGCCAAGAGACCCAGTACTTC.

This chain links TRBV4-3 with TRBJ2-6; tentative D call: TRBD2 (6 bases). The CDR3 sequence is 16 residues long. Per germline, CDR1 LGHNA and CDR2 YSLEER. V was shortened by 3 bases and J by 4 bases, with 13 bases between the two germline ends. This CDR3 reads CASSQEGSGGANVLTF. In nucleotides, the CDR3 is TGCGCCAGCAGCCAGGAGGGGTCTGGCGGGGCCAACGTCCTGACTTTC.

This clone was seen only a few times. V is TRBV19 and J is TRBJ1-6; no clear D gene. Germline CDR1 and CDR2: LNHDA and SQIVND (reference sequence). V was clipped by 3 bases and J by 6 bases, with 9 bases between them. The CDR3 runs to 14 residues. CDR3 amino acids: CASSMRQLNSPLHF. For the CDR3, the DNA is TGTGCCAGTAGTATGAGGCAGCTTAATTCACCCCTCCACTTT. The whole variable domain, filled in from reference TRBV19 and TRBJ1-6, reads DGGITQSPKYLFRKEGQNVTLSCEQNLNHDAMYWYRQDPGQGLRLIYYSQIVNDFQKGDIAEGYSVSREKKESFPLTVTSAQKNPTAFYLCASSMRQLNSPLHFGNGTRLTVT.

This chain links TRBV6-1 with TRBJ1-2; D not resolved. Germline V gene sequence: CDR1 MNHNS, CDR2 SASEGT. The CDR3 is made up of 14 amino acids. V lost 3 bases, J lost 0 bases, and 8 bases lay in between. The CDR3, as DNA: TGTGCCAGCAGTGATACCTATTCTAACTATGGCTACACCTTC. As protein: CASSDTYSNYGYTF.

The rearrangement uses TRBV5-1 and TRBJ1-1; possibly TRBD1 for D (5 bases). Germline CDR1 is SGHRS and CDR2 is YFSETQ. V was cut by 0 bases and J by 0 bases, with 9 bases left in between. The CDR3 consists of 15 residues. Here the CDR3 DNA reads TGCGCCAGCAGCTTGGGGGACGGAATGAACACTGAAGCTTTCTTT. This translates into CASSLGDGMNTEAFF.